This T cell receptor beta chain was recovered during a study of blood T cell repertoires in COVID-19. The assay was immunoSEQ multiplex PCR, and TCRdb's table has in-frame clones only and misses some. The top ten clones hold 14% to 15% of a sample with about 65,000 clones, 81% of them seen once. CDR1 and CDR2 from the germline V gene are MNHEY and SVGEGT. J was trimmed by 2 bases and V by 0 bases; bases with no gene match: 4. The CDR3 spans 16 residues. The rearrangement links TRBV6-2 or TRBV6-3 to TRBJ1-3, with 7 bases identical to TRBD1. Sequencing input: peripheral blood. The TCR comes from a man aged 80 or over with acute or convalescent COVID-19. In DNA form, the CDR3 reads TGTGCCAGCAGTTACTCAACCGGGACAGCTGGAAACACCATATATTTT. It translates to CASSYSTGTAGNTIYF.